This passage covers 10 T cell receptor beta chains from one sample sequenced in a study of spatial heterogeneity in lung cancer. General study findings and limits: How many expanded intratumoral alpha and beta TCRs were present tracked the tumor mutation count, which was a count of nonsynonymous mutations.

Using its own MiXCR run on the 5' RACE reads, TCRdb lists one record per CDR3 protein. This sample has approximately 5,000 distinct CDR3 sequences, with roughly 15% found just once. Time point noted: sample taken at primary tumor resection. Their specific antigens are unknown. Sequences were derived from lung tumor tissue, sampled at surgery. The receptor set was obtained from a male donor with early-stage non-small cell lung cancer.

A few counts support this clonotype. The J gene is TRBJ2-3, the V gene TRBV5-1; 8 bases align to TRBD2. Germline assignment: CDR1 SGHRS and CDR2 YFSETQ. V lost 0 bases to trimming and J lost 7 bases; unmatched junction nucleotides: 7. This CDR3 has 15 amino acids. For the CDR3, the DNA is TGCGCCAGCAGCTTGGCTGCGGGGGGATCGAATACGCAGTATTTT. It yields the protein CASSLAAGGSNTQYF.

By share, this clonotype ranks as medium-sized. This chain joins TRBV12-3 or TRBV12-4 and TRBJ1-5; no definite D call. CDR3 length: 14 amino acids. Trimming removed 4 bases from V and 7 bases from J, with 14 bases in between. The CDR3 DNA sequence: TGTGCCAGCAGTTCCGACTGGGTGGGCCAGCCCCAGCATTTT. Translated: CASSSDWVGQPQHF.

The rearrangement joins TRBV4-3 to TRBJ1-5; D is perhaps TRBD1 (6 bases). The CDR3 runs 15 residues. Germline lookup yields CDR1 LGHNA and CDR2 YSLEER. Trimming cost V 3 bases and J 1 base, with 10 bases left between them. DNA for the CDR3: TGCGCCAGCAGCCAGGGGACAACCAGCAATCAGCCCCAGCATTTT. It translates to CASSQGTTSNQPQHF.

Judged by abundance, this clonotype is medium-sized. This chain links TRBV12-3 or TRBV12-4 with TRBJ1-6; D call uncertain. The CDR3 runs 15 residues. Trimming removed 5 bases at V and 7 bases at J, with 15 bases between. The CDR3 DNA reads as TGTGCCAGCAGTCCCCAGGAGGCGAGGAATTCACCCCTCCACTTT. It codes for CASSPQEARNSPLHF.

The V and J genes are TRBV7-2 and TRBJ2-4; D may be TRBD2 (5 bases). This CDR3 has 13 residues. Germline V gene lookup returns CDR1 SGHTA and CDR2 FQGNSA. Trimming cost V 3 bases and J 6 bases, with 9 bases left between them. The CDR3 nucleotides read TGTGCCAGCAGCTTGCTACGGGGAAACATTCAGTACTTC. Protein: CASSLLRGNIQYF. Looking up the rest from reference TRBV7-2 and TRBJ2-4 gives the full variable domain: GAGVSQSPSNKVTEKGKDVELRCDPISGHTALYWYRQSLGQGLEFLIYFQGNSAPDKSGLPSDRFSAERTGGSVSTLTIQRTQQEDSAVYLCASSLLRGNIQYFGAGTRLSVL.

This clonotype ranks as medium-sized. The CDR3 reads CASSLRRGGTDTQYF. The DNA of the CDR3 is TGTGCCAGCAGCTTAAGGCGGGGCGGCACAGATACGCAGTATTTT. V is TRBV7-2 and J is TRBJ2-3; weak D call: TRBD2 (6 bases). This CDR3 region has 15 residues. CDR1 SGHTA and CDR2 FQGNSA come from the germline V gene. Trimming removed 2 bases from V and 1 base from J, with 10 bases in between.

This clonotype is categorized as medium-sized. The chain joins TRBV7-2 to TRBJ1-5, with 7 bases fitting TRBD1. The CDR3 has 14 residues. J gave up 4 bases and V 5 bases, and 5 bases lay outside the gene matches. Germline assignment: CDR1 SGHTA and CDR2 FQGNSA. The CDR3 loop is CASSGTASNQPQHF. The CDR3 nucleotides are TGTGCCAGCAGCGGGACAGCTAGTAATCAGCCCCAGCATTTT.

Within the sample, this clonotype is large. This chain joins TRBV28 and TRBJ1-1, with D uncertain. The CDR3 runs 13 residues. The V and J ends lost 6 bases and 1 base respectively, with 9 bases between them. Germline V gene sequence: CDR1 MDHEN, CDR2 SYDVKM. The CDR3 DNA reads TGTGCCAGCAGCAACAACAGGAACACTGAAGCTTTCTTT. Translated, it gives CASSNNRNTEAFF.

This clonotype was observed a handful of times. This chain links TRBV19 with TRBJ2-3; no definite D call. CDR1 and CDR2 (germline): LNHDA, SQIVND (reference sequence). V lost 3 bases to trimming and J lost 5 bases, with 12 bases between them. The CDR3 consists of 14 residues. In nucleotides, the CDR3 is TGTGCCAGTAGTATTAGAGGTCCCGGAGATACGCAGTATTTT. Encoded protein: CASSIRGPGDTQYF.

This clonotype was observed a handful of times. As DNA, the CDR3 is TGCAGCGTCGAAAAGACAGGGTTTAAAGATACGCAGTATTTT. Protein product: CSVEKTGFKDTQYF. The gene calls are TRBV29-1 and TRBJ2-3; TRBD1 agrees at 7 bases. The trim removed 6 bases at V and 5 bases at J, leaving 11 bases unmatched. This CDR3 contains 14 residues. Germline lookup yields CDR1 SQVTM and CDR2 ANQGSEA.